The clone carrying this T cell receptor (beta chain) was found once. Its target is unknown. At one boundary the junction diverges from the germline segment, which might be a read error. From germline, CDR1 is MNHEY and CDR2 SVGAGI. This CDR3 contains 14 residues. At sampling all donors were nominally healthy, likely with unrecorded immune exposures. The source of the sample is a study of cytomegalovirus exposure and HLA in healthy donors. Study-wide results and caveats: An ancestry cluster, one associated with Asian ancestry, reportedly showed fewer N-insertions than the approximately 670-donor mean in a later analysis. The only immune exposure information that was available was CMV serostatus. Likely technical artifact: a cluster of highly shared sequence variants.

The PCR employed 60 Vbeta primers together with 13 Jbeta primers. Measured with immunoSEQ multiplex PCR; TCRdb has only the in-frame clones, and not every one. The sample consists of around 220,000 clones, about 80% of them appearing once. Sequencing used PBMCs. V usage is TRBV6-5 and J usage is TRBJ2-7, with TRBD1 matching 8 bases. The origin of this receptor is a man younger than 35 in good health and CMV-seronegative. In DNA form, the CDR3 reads TGTGCCAGCCGAAGACCAGGGGGCTCCCACGAGCAGTACTTC. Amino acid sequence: CASRRPGGSHEQYF.